The 5 T cell receptor beta chains below come from one sample, sequenced in a study of shared clonotypes between healthy human individuals. Data came from immunoSEQ multiplex PCR; TCRdb stores just in-frame clones and leaves some out. The data contain about 120,000 clones, roughly two thirds of them seen just once; the ten biggest clones take up 24%. Source material: memory CD8+ T cells sorted from blood. Subset meaning: CD45RO+ cells pooled with CCR7-negative TemRA cells. Receptors were obtained from a woman aged 25 to 39 in good health.

The genes are TRBV15 and TRBJ2-1, with D hard to call. Trimming removed 0 bases at V and 5 bases at J, with 5 bases between. CDR3 length equals 13 residues. Looked up from germline, CDR1 is LNHNV and CDR2 is YYDKDF (reference sequence). The CDR3 region has the DNA TGTGCCACCAGCAGAGACCTGGACAATGAGCAGTTCTTC. Amino acids: CATSRDLDNEQFF.

This clone was observed once. The rearrangement joins TRBV29-1 to TRBJ1-2; tentatively, D is TRBD1 (5 bases). CDR3 length: 14 amino acids. Germline V gives CDR1 SQVTM, CDR2 ANQGSEA. The V end lost 4 bases, the J end lost 4 bases, and 16 bases lay between the germline ends. The CDR3 DNA follows: TGCAGCGTTGTATCCACCCGACAGACCTATGGCTACACCTTC. This sequence encodes CSVVSTRQTYGYTF.

The chain combines TRBV19 with TRBJ1-1; D perhaps matches TRBD1 (6 bases). Trimming took off 7 bases at V and 4 bases at J, with 16 bases between the two ends. Germline lookup yields CDR1 LNHDA and CDR2 SQIVND (reference sequence). The CDR3 is 14 residues long. CDR3 loop: CASTPLTGSTEAFF. The CDR3 DNA reads as TGTGCCAGTACCCCCCTAACAGGGAGCACTGAAGCTTTCTTT.

This clone was found many times. The V and J genes are TRBV27 and TRBJ1-5; D perhaps matches TRBD1 (5 bases). Germline values: CDR1 MNHEY, CDR2 SMNVEV (reference sequence). Trimming removed 5 bases at V and 3 bases at J, with 14 bases between. The CDR3 spans 15 residues. CDR3 coding DNA: TGTGCCAGCAGTACCATCGGGGCAGTCAATCAGCCCCAGCATTTT. Translation: CASSTIGAVNQPQHF.

The V call is TRBV5-8, the J call TRBJ1-2, with a possible D match to TRBD1 (5 bases). Germline CDR1 SGHTS, CDR2 YDEGEE. The CDR3 has 13 residues. V lost 3 bases, J lost 4 bases, and 10 bases lay in between. In DNA, the CDR3 is TGTGCCAGCAGCTCGGGACGGATCTATGGCTACACCTTC. Its protein product is CASSSGRIYGYTF.